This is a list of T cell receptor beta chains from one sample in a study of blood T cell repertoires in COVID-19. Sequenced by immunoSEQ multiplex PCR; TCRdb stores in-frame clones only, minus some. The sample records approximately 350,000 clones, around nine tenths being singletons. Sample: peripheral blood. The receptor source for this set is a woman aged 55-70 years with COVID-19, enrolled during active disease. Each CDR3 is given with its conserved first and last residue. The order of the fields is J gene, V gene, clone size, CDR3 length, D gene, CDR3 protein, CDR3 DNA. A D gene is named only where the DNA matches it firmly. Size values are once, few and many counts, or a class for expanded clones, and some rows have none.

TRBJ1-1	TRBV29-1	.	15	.	CSVRPDRSMNTEAFF	TGCAGCGTTAGACCTGACAGATCCATGAACACTGAAGCTTTCTTT
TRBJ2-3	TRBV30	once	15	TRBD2	CAWSVSGGATDTQYF	TGTGCCTGGAGTGTAAGCGGGGGGGCCACAGATACGCAGTATTTT
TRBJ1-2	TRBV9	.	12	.	CASSVDPMSYTF	TGTGCCAGCAGCGTAGATCCTATGAGCTACACCTTC
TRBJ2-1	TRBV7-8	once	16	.	CASSLELLASYNEQFF	TGTGCCAGCAGCTTAGAACTTCTAGCGAGTTACAATGAGCAGTTCTTC
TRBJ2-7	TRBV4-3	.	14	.	CASSQEMGPSEQYF	TGCGCCAGCAGCCAAGAGATGGGGCCGTCCGAGCAGTACTTC
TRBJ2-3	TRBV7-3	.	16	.	CASSLGSGRGTDTQYF	TGTGCCAGCAGCTTGGGTTCTGGGCGGGGCACAGATACGCAGTATTTT
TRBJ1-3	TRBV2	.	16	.	CASSEALVRGGNTIYF	TGTGCCAGCAGTGAAGCGCTCGTCAGGGGCGGAAACACCATATATTTT
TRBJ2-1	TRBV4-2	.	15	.	CASRYDSAFLNEQFF	TGTGCCAGCAGATACGACTCGGCGTTCTTGAATGAGCAGTTCTTC
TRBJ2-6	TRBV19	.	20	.	CASSMVSARRQSSGANVLTF	TGTGCCAGTAGTATGGTTTCCGCGCGGAGACAGAGCTCTGGGGCCAACGTCCTGACTTTC
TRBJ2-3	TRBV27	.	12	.	CAFTYQIDTQYF	TGTGCCTTCACATACCAAATCGATACGCAGTATTTT
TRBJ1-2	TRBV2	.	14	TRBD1	CASSAPGGNYGYTF	TGTGCCAGCAGTGCGCCAGGGGGAAACTATGGCTACACCTTC
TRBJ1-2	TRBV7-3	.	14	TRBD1	CASSPGQGRYGYTF	TGTGCCAGCAGCCCCGGACAGGGGAGGTATGGCTACACCTTC
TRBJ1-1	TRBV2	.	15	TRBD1	CASSIFGGTGTEAFF	TGTGCCAGCAGTATCTTTGGGGGGACAGGCACTGAAGCTTTCTTT
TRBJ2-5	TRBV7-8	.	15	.	CASSLGGGAQETQYF	TGTGCCAGCAGCTTAGGTGGGGGGGCACAAGAGACCCAGTACTTC
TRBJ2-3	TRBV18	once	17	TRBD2	CASSPGTSGISTDTQYF	TGTGCCAGCTCACCAGGGACTAGCGGGATTAGCACAGATACGCAGTATTTT
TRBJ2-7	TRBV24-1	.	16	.	CATSVEYRLSSYEQYF	TGTGCCACCAGTGTGGAATACAGGTTGAGCTCCTACGAGCAGTACTTC
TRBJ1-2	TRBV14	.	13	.	CASSQDRGYGYTF	TGTGCCAGCAGCCAAGATAGAGGTTATGGCTACACCTTC
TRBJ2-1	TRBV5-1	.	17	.	CASRTGKQGGSYNEQFF	TGCGCCAGCAGAACAGGGAAGCAAGGGGGCTCCTACAATGAGCAGTTCTTC
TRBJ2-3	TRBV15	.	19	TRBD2	CATSRGRLAGGPATDTQYF	TGTGCCACCAGCAGAGGGCGACTAGCGGGGGGGCCGGCCACAGATACGCAGTATTTT
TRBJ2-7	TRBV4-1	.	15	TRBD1	CASSHPGTGNYEQYF	TGCGCCAGCAGCCACCCCGGGACAGGGAACTACGAGCAGTACTTC
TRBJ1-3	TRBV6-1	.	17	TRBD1	CASSGRQGGSSGNTIYF	TGTGCCAGCAGTGGTAGACAGGGAGGCTCTTCTGGAAACACCATATATTTT
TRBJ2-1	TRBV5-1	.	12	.	CASSFNYNEQFF	TGCGCCAGCAGCTTCAACTACAATGAGCAGTTCTTC
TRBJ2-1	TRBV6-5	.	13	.	CASSYRGYNEQFF	TGTGCCAGCAGTTACAGGGGCTACAATGAGCAGTTCTTC
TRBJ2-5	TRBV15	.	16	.	CATSRDPGGAQETQYF	TGTGCCACCAGCAGAGATCCCGGAGGGGCCCAAGAGACCCAGTACTTC
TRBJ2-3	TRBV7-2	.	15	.	CASSPPRGIKDTQYF	TGTGCCAGCAGTCCACCCCGGGGGATTAAAGATACGCAGTATTTT
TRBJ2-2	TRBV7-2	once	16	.	CASSRGGLANTGELFF	TGTGCCAGCAGCCGCGGCGGGTTGGCGAACACCGGGGAGCTGTTTTTT
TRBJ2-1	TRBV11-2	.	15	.	CASSLVLSSYNEQFF	TGTGCCAGCAGCTTAGTCCTCAGCTCCTACAATGAGCAGTTCTTC
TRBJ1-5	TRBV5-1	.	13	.	CASSLSRDQPQHF	TGCGCCAGCAGCTTGAGTCGGGATCAGCCCCAGCATTTT
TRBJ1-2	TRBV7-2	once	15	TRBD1	CASSQGTGGGRGYTF	TGTGCCAGCAGCCAAGGGACAGGGGGCGGGCGGGGCTACACCTTC
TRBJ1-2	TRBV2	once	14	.	CASSLRILSYGYTF	TGTGCCAGCAGCCTACGCATCCTTAGCTATGGCTACACCTTC
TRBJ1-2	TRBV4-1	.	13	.	CASKGSGVGGYTF	TGCGCCAGTAAGGGGAGCGGGGTCGGTGGCTACACCTTC
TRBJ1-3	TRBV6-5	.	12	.	CASTGSGNTIYF	TGTGCCAGCACCGGCTCTGGAAACACCATATATTTT
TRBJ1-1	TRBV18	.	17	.	CASSPREVTGMNTEAFF	TGTGCCAGCTCACCGCGCGAGGTAACAGGTATGAACACTGAAGCTTTCTTT
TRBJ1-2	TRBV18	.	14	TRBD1	CASSPWDRGYGYTF	TGTGCCAGCTCACCTTGGGACAGGGGCTATGGCTACACCTTC
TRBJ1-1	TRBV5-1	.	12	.	CASSSPGTEAFF	TGCGCCAGCAGCTCCCCAGGGACTGAAGCTTTCTTT
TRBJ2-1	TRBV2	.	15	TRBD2	CASTGVGGTYNEQFF	TGTGCCAGCACCGGAGTGGGGGGGACGTACAATGAGCAGTTCTTC
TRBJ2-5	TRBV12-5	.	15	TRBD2	CASGSQAGGLETQYF	TGTGCTAGTGGTTCCCAAGCGGGGGGGCTAGAGACCCAGTACTTC
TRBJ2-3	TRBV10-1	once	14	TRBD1	CASSSGGGTDTQYF	TGCGCCAGCAGCTCAGGGGGCGGCACAGATACGCAGTATTTT
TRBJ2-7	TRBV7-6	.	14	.	CASSSGSSSYEQYF	TGTGCCAGCAGCTCAGGCTCAAGCTCCTACGAGCAGTACTTC
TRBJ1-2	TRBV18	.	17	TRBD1	CASSLGTVLQANYGYTF	TGTGCCAGCTCACTCGGGACAGTACTCCAAGCTAACTATGGCTACACCTTC